These 16 T cell receptor beta chains came from one sample sequenced in a study of cytomegalovirus exposure and HLA in healthy donors. Both 60 Vbeta primers and 13 Jbeta primers went into the PCR. Clones were read by immunoSEQ multiplex PCR, and TCRdb kept only the in-frame ones, dropping some. This repertoire shows about 43,000 clones, about 72% found once; its top ten account for roughly 1.3%. Sequenced sample: PBMCs. The receptors derive from a man in his thirties or forties in good health and CMV-seronegative.

The rearrangement uses TRBV13 and TRBJ2-7; possible D gene TRBD2, 6 bases. The CDR3 runs to 15 residues. The germline V gene has CDR1 PRHDT and CDR2 FYEKMQ (reference sequence). V was trimmed by 6 bases and J by 5 bases, leaving 20 bases between them. Here the CDR3 reads CASSSRGGTTDEQYF. The CDR3 bases are TGTGCCAGCAGTTCACGGGGCGGGACCACCGACGAGCAGTACTTC.

This clone was found a few times. The chain is built from TRBV6-4 and TRBJ2-3; 7 nucleotides align to TRBD1. This CDR3 contains 15 residues. Germline V lookup: CDR1 MRHNA, CDR2 SNTAGT. Trimming cost V 2 bases and J 4 bases; bases outside gene matches: 6. CDR3 nucleotides: TGTGCCAGCAGTGACAATGGACAGGCCGCAGATACGCAGTATTTT. Translation: CASSDNGQAADTQYF.

This clone has a single count. The chain uses TRBV4-1 and TRBJ1-2; tentative D call: TRBD1 (5 bases). The CDR3 extends over 14 amino acids. Deletions cut 0 bases from V and 3 bases from J, with 8 bases between. The germline V gene has CDR1 MGHRA and CDR2 YSYEKL. The CDR3 DNA is TGCGCCAGCAGCCAAGATATGGGGCACTATGGCTACACCTTC. Translation gives CASSQDMGHYGYTF.

The V and J genes are TRBV10-2 and TRBJ2-3; 11 nucleotides match TRBD2. This CDR3 is built from 19 residues. Losses at the gene ends were 2 bases for V and 11 bases for J; bases not matched to a gene: 21. Germline lookup yields CDR1 WSHSY and CDR2 SAAADI. The DNA for the CDR3 is TGCGCCAGCAGTGAGAACGGGCTAGCGGGAGGAACTGCACAGATAGGGCAGTATTTT. Residues: CASSENGLAGGTAQIGQYF.

V and J are TRBV19 and TRBJ2-4; TRBD1 might be the D (5 bases). CDR1 and CDR2 from the germline V gene are LNHDA and SQIVND (reference sequence). Trimming took 0 bases from V and 8 from J, leaving 23 bases between them. The CDR3 spans 18 residues. The CDR3 region is CASSIDPPSGADGDIQYF. CDR3 nucleotide sequence: TGTGCCAGTAGTATAGACCCCCCCAGTGGGGCGGATGGGGACATTCAGTACTTC.

The CDR3, as DNA: TGTGCCAGCAGCCTGGGACCTAGCGGGAGAGGAGATACGCAGTATTTT. It translates to CASSLGPSGRGDTQYF. The chain carries TRBV5-6 and TRBJ2-3; 10 nucleotides line up with TRBD2. The V gene end was trimmed by 4 bases and the J gene end by 5 bases; junction bases not matched to a gene: 10. From germline, CDR1 is SGHDT and CDR2 YYEEEE. The CDR3 loop spans 16 amino acids.

The chain uses TRBV5-1 and TRBJ2-3; maybe TRBD2 (7 bases). CDR3 length: 14 amino acids. Trimming removed 4 bases from V and 4 bases from J, with 13 bases in between. Germline loops: CDR1 SGHRS, CDR2 YFSETQ. The CDR3 DNA follows: TGCGCCAGCAGCCCCCTCGGGGGGCCAGATACGCAGTATTTT. Encoded protein: CASSPLGGPDTQYF.

This chain links TRBV4-1 with TRBJ2-1; 7 bases are shared with TRBD1. The CDR3 covers 16 residues. Germline values: CDR1 MGHRA, CDR2 YSYEKL. Trimming cost V 4 bases and J 5 bases; bases outside gene matches: 11. The CDR3 is CASSPTGALGNNEQFF. The CDR3 region has the DNA TGCGCCAGCAGCCCAACAGGGGCGCTTGGAAACAATGAGCAGTTCTTC.

The chain joins TRBV7-9 to TRBJ2-1; 9 nucleotides match TRBD1. The CDR3 runs to 18 residues. J was trimmed by 3 bases and V by 1 base; bases with no gene match: 10. CDR1 and CDR2 from the germline V gene are SEHNR and FQNEAQ (reference sequence). The CDR3 sequence is CASSLGSHGQGFYNEQFF. CDR3 DNA: TGTGCCAGCAGCTTAGGCTCCCACGGACAGGGGTTCTACAATGAGCAGTTCTTC. Together with reference TRBV7-9 and TRBJ2-1, the CDR3 gives the full variable domain: DTGVSQNPRHKITKRGQNVTFRCDPISEHNRLYWYRQTLGQGPEFLTYFQNEAQLEKSRLLSDRFSAERPKGSFSTLEIQRTEQGDSAMYLCASSLGSHGQGFYNEQFFGPGTRLTVL.

The chain employs TRBV30 and TRBJ1-3; D not certain. In germline, CDR1 is GTSNPN, CDR2 SVGIG (reference sequence). V gave up 2 bases and J gave up 9 bases, with 17 bases separating them. The CDR3 sequence is 14 residues long. CDR3 region: CAWSSGRALRTIYF. DNA for the CDR3: TGTGCCTGGAGTAGCGGGAGGGCCCTTCGCACCATATATTTT. The whole variable domain, filled in from reference TRBV30 and TRBJ1-3, reads SQTIHQWPATLVQPVGSPLSLECTVEGTSNPNLYWYRQAAGRGLQLLFYSVGIGQISSEVPQNLSASRPQDRQFILSSKKLLLSDSGFYLCAWSSGRALRTIYFGEGSWLTVV.

CDR3 in DNA: TGTGCCAGCAGCGCCCTAGCGGAATACTACGAGCAGTACTTC. This sequence encodes CASSALAEYYEQYF. The chain employs TRBV11-2 and TRBJ2-7, with TRBD2 matching 7 bases. Germline CDR1 is SGHAT and CDR2 is FQNNGV. V shed 5 bases, J shed 3 bases, and the junction held 7 bases outside the gene matches. CDR3 length: 14 residues.

This sequence joins TRBV9 and TRBJ1-2, with 10 bases lining up with TRBD1. V lost 3 bases to trimming and J lost 3 bases; unmatched junction nucleotides: 5. Germline-derived CDR1 and CDR2 are SGDLS and YYNGEE. The CDR3 is made up of 15 amino acids. CDR3 sequence: CASSARQGAYYGYTF. The CDR3 DNA reads as TGTGCCAGCAGCGCCCGACAGGGGGCCTACTATGGCTACACCTTC. Based on the CDR3 plus reference TRBV9 and TRBJ1-2, the full variable domain is DSGVTQTPKHLITATGQRVTLRCSPRSGDLSVYWYQQSLDQGLQFLIQYYNGEERAKGNILERFSAQQFPDLHSELNLSSLELGDSALYFCASSARQGAYYGYTFGSGTRLTVV.

The sample holds a few counts of this clone. V usage is TRBV5-5 and J usage is TRBJ1-6; weak D call: TRBD1 (5 bases). Germline assignment: CDR1 SGHKS and CDR2 YYEKEE (reference sequence). Trimming left V 0 bases short and J 10 bases short, with 11 bases between. This CDR3 is built from 14 residues. The CDR3 DNA follows: TGTGCCAGCAGCTTGGCTCAGGGAATGTCACCCCTCCACTTT. This encodes CASSLAQGMSPLHF.

The CDR3 DNA follows: TGTGCCAGCAGCCGCGGGACCCAATATGGCTACACCTTC. It translates to CASSRGTQYGYTF. This chain connects TRBV6-6 to TRBJ1-2, with a possible D match to TRBD1 (5 bases). Deletions cut 6 bases from V and 5 bases from J, with 13 bases between. The CDR3 is made up of 13 amino acids. CDR1 MNHNY and CDR2 SVGAGI come from the germline V gene (reference sequence).

The chain uses TRBV21-1 and TRBJ2-7; the tabulated D call, TRBD2, remains unverified against the DNA. TRBV21-1 is termed a pseudogene. This CDR3 is built from 16 residues. In DNA form, the CDR3 reads TGTGCCAGCAGCAAAGTGAACGGGGGGAGCTCCTACGAGCAGTACTTC. It translates to CASSKVNGGSSYEQYF.

This clone turned up a few times. V is TRBV7-2 and J is TRBJ2-5, with 11 bases lining up with TRBD1. CDR1 is SGHTA, CDR2 FQGNSA, per germline. V shed 1 base and J 2 bases; nucleotides not matched to a gene: 3. This CDR3 is 16 amino acids long. The CDR3 DNA sequence: TGTGCCAGCAGCTTAGGGGACAGGGGGTCTCAAGAGACCCAGTACTTC. Translated: CASSLGDRGSQETQYF.